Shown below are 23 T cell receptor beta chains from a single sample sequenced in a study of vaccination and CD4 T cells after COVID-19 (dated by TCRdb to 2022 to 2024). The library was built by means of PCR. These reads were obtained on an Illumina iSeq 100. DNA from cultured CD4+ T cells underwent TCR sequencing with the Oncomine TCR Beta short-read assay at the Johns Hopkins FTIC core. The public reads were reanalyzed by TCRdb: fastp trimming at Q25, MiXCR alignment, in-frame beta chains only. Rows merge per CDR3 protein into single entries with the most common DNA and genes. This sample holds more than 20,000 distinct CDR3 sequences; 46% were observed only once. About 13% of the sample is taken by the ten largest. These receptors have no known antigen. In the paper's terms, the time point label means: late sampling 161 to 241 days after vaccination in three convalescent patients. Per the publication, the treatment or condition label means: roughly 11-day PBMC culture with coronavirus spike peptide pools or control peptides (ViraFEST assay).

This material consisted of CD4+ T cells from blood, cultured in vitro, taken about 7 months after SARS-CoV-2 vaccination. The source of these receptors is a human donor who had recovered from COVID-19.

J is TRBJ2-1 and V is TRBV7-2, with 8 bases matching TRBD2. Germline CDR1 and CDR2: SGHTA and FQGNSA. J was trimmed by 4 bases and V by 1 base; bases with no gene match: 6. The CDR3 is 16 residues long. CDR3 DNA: TGTGCCAGCAGCTTAGGTGGCGGGAGGAGGTACAATGAGCAGTTCTTC. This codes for CASSLGGGRRYNEQFF.

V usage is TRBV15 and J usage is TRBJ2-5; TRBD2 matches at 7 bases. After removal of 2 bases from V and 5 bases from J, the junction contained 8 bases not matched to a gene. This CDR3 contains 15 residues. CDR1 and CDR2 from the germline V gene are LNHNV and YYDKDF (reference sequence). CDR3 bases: TGTGCCACCAGCAGAAGTCCTTGGGAGGGGGAGACCCAGTACTTC. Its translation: CATSRSPWEGETQYF.

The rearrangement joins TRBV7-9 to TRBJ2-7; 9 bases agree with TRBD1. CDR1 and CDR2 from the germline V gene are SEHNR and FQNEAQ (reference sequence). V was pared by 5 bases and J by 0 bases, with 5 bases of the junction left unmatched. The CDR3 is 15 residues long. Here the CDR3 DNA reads TGTGCCAGCAGCCGCGGGACAGGGCACTCCTACGAGCAGTACTTC. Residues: CASSRGTGHSYEQYF.

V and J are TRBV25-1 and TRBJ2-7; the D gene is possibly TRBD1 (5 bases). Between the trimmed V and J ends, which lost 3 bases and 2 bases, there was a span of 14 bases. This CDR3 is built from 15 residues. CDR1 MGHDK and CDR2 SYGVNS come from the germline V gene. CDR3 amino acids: CASSDTARVAYEQYF. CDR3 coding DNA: TGTGCCAGCAGTGACACGGCCAGGGTGGCCTACGAGCAGTACTTC.

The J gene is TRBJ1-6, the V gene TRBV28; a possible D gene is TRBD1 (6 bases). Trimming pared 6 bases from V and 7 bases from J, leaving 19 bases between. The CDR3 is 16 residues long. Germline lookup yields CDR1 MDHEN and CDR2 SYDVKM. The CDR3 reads CASSIGGQGGNSPLHF. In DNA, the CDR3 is TGTGCCAGCAGCATAGGGGGTCAGGGAGGGAATTCACCCCTCCACTTT.

In DNA, the CDR3 is TGTGCCAGCAGCTTAGACGGCAGGGCTCGCACAGATACGCAGTATTTT. It encodes CASSLDGRARTDTQYF. The chain combines TRBV7-2 with TRBJ2-3; a possible D gene is TRBD1 (5 bases). There are 16 residues in the CDR3. In germline, CDR1 is SGHTA, CDR2 FQGNSA. V was cut by 1 base and J by 1 base, with 12 bases left in between.

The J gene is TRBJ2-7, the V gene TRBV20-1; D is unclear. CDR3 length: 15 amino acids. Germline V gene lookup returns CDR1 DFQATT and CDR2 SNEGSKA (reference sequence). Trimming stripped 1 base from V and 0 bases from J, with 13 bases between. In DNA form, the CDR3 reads TGCAGTGCTAGAGTACAGTCAAAGTACTCCTACGAGCAGTACTTC. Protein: CSARVQSKYSYEQYF.

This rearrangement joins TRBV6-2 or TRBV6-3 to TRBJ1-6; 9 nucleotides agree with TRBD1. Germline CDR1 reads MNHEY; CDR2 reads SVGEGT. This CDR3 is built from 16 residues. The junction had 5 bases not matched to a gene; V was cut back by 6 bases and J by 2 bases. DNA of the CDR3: TGTGCCAGCAGCGACAGGGGGGCGGCCTATAATTCACCCCTCCACTTT. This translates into CASSDRGAAYNSPLHF.

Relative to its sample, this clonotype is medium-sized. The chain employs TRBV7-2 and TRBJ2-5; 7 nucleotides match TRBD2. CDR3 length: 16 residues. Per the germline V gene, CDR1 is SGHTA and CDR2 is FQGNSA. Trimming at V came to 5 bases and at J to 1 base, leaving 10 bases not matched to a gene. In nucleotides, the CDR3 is TGTGCCAGCAGCCCTCTCTCTAGCGGCCCCCAAGAGACCCAGTACTTC. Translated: CASSPLSSGPQETQYF.

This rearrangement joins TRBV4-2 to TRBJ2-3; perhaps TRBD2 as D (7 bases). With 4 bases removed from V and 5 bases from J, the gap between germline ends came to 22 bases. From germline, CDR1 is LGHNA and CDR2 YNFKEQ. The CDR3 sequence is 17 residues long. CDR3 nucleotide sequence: TGTGCCAGCAGCCGCCGAGGGGGGAGGGCCGGTGGAGATACGCAGTATTTT. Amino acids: CASSRRGGRAGGDTQYF.

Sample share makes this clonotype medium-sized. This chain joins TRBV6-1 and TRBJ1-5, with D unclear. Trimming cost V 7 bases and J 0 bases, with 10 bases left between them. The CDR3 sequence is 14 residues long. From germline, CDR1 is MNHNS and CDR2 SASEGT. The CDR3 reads CASTEEYSNQPQHF. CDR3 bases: TGTGCCAGCACCGAGGAGTATAGCAATCAGCCCCAGCATTTT.

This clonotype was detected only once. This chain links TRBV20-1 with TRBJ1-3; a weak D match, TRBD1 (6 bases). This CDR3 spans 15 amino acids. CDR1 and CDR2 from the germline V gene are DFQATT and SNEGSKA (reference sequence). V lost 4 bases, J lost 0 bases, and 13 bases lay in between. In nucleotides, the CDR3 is TGCAGTGCTACAGGGGAAGGGGGCTCTGGAAACACCATATATTTT. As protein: CSATGEGGSGNTIYF.

The CDR3: CASSITQWGQPQHF. CDR3 in DNA: TGTGCCAGTAGTATTACCCAGTGGGGCCAGCCCCAGCATTTT. V is TRBV19 and J is TRBJ1-5; maybe TRBD1 (5 bases). V was trimmed by 3 bases and J by 7 bases, leaving 13 bases between them. Germline assignment: CDR1 LNHDA and CDR2 SQIVND (reference sequence). The CDR3 is 14 residues long.

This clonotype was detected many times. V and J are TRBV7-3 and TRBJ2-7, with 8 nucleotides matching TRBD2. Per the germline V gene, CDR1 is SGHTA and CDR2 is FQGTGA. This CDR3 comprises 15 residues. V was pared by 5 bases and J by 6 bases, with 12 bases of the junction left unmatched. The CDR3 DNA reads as TGTGCCAGCAGCCCAACTAGCGGACCTGGGCGCGAGCAGTACTTC. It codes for CASSPTSGPGREQYF.

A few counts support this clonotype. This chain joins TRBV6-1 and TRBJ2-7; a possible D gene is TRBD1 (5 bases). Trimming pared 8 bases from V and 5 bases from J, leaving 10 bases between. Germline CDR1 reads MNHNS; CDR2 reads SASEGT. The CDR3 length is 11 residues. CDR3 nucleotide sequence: TGTGCCAGCTACAGGATGCACGAGCAGTACTTC. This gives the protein CASYRMHEQYF.

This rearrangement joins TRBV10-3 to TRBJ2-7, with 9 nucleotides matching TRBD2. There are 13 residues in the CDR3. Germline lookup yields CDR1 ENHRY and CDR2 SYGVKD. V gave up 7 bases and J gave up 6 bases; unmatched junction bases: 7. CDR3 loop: CAITSGLASEQYF. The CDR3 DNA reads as TGTGCCATCACTTCGGGACTAGCAAGCGAGCAGTACTTC.

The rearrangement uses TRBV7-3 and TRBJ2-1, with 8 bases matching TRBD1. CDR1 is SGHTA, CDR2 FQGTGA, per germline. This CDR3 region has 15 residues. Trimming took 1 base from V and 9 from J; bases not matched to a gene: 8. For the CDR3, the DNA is TGTGCCAGCAGCTTAATCTCCGGGACAGGTGGTGAGCAGTTCTTC. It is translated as CASSLISGTGGEQFF.

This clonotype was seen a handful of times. CDR3 in DNA: TGTGCCAGCAGGCCGGGAGGTTTAAGCACAGATACGCAGTATTTT. Translating gives CASRPGGLSTDTQYF. This sequence joins TRBV7-2 and TRBJ2-3; 7 bases are shared with TRBD2. Per germline, CDR1 SGHTA and CDR2 FQGNSA. This CDR3 is 15 amino acids long. Trimming removed 6 bases from V and 0 bases from J; junction bases left unmatched: 6.

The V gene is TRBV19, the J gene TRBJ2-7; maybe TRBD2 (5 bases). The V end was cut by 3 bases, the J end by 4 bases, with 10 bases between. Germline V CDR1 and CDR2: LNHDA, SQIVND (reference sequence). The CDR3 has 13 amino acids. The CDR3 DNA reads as TGTGCCAGTAGTATCGAGGGTGGATACGAGCAGTACTTC. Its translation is CASSIEGGYEQYF.

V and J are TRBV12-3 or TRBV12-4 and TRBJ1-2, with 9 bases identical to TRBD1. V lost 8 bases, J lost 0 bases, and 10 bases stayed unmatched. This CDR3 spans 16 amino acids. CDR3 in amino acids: CASSWDRDETNYGYTF. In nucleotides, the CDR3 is TGTGCCAGCTCTTGGGACAGGGACGAAACTAACTATGGCTACACCTTC.

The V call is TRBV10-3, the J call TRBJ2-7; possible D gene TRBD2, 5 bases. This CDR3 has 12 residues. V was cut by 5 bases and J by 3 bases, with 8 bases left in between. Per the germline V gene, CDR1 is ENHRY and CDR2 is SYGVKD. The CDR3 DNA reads TGTGCCATCAGTCGAGACTACTACGAGCAGTACTTC. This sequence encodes CAISRDYYEQYF.

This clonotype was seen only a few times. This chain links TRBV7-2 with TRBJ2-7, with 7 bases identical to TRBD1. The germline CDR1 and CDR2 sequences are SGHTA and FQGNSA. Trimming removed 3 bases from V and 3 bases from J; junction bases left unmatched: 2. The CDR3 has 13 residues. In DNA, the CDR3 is TGTGCCAGCAGCTTTGACAGGGACTACGAGCAGTACTTC. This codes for CASSFDRDYEQYF. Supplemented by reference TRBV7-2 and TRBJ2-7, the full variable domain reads GAGVSQSPSNKVTEKGKDVELRCDPISGHTALYWYRQSLGQGLEFLIYFQGNSAPDKSGLPSDRFSAERTGGSVSTLTIQRTQQEDSAVYLCASSFDRDYEQYFGPGTRLTVT.

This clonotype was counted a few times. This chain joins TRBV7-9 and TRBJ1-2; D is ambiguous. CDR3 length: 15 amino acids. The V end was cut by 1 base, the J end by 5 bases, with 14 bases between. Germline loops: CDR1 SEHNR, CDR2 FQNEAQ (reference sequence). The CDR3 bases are TGTGCCAGCAGCTTAGTAGATGGGTTTGGGTATGGCTACACCTTC. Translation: CASSLVDGFGYGYTF.